This T cell receptor (beta chain) appears in the sequencing data of a study of human T cells and chemical hapten exposure. For the study at large: Minor pooled library volume differences mainly drove per-sample TCR yield variation.

The library gave individual cDNA molecules unique molecular identifiers. In the original workflow: Ranging from about 20,000 to 700,000, TCR counts per sample had a median value of 95,638. TCRdb reprocessed the RACE reads via MiXCR and lists one record per CDR3 protein. The V and J calls come from TCRdb's annotation, not from the publication. This sample has over 100,000 distinct CDR3 sequences, with 9% to 10% found just once. V trimming: 5 bases; J trimming: 0 bases; junction bases outside the gene matches: 9. The CDR3 spans 17 residues. Looked up from germline, CDR1 is MNHNS and CDR2 is SASEGT. Specified time point: healthy volunteer bleed at 2 weeks. Unseparated into fractions, whole blood served as the source from which total RNA was extracted. This clonotype was observed at least ten times. Its antigen is undetermined. Study-level results: Once DPC sensitization occurred, TCRs above 1 in 1000 frequency showed no change.

The clonotype comes from a male donor in good health. Some clones in this sample may be carry-over from other donors' samples. Sequenced: whole blood. V gene TRBV6-1 combines with J gene TRBJ2-3; 9 bases are shared with TRBD2. The DNA of the CDR3 is TGTGCCAGCAGTCAATCCAGCGGGGGGCATAGCACAGATACGCAGTATTTT. It translates to CASSQSSGGHSTDTQYF.